These 29 T cell receptor beta chains share one sample of origin, sequenced in a study of cytomegalovirus exposure and HLA in healthy donors. The PCR made use of 60 Vbeta and 13 Jbeta primers. Method: immunoSEQ multiplex PCR; TCRdb's copy keeps in-frame clones and lacks some. The sample consists of 150,000 to 200,000 clones, about four fifths of them appearing once. The specimen was PBMCs. These receptors all come from a man aged 18 to 29 in good health and CMV-seronegative.

This chain links TRBV6-1 with TRBJ2-1, with 14 bases matching TRBD2. Germline CDR1 reads MNHNS; CDR2 reads SASEGT. The trim removed 6 bases at V and 8 bases at J, leaving 6 bases unmatched. The CDR3 is 15 amino acids. CDR3 amino acids: CASSVTSGGVDEQFF. CDR3 DNA sequence: TGTGCCAGCAGCGTGACTAGCGGGGGGGTAGATGAGCAGTTCTTC.

The chain employs TRBV9 and TRBJ2-5; a possible D gene is TRBD2 (6 bases). Germline values: CDR1 SGDLS, CDR2 YYNGEE. The V gene lost 1 base and the J gene lost 5 bases, with 12 bases spanning the gap. The CDR3 is 14 residues long. This CDR3 is CASSVLEGRETQYF. The CDR3 DNA is TGTGCCAGCAGCGTATTGGAGGGGCGGGAGACCCAGTACTTC.

The J gene is TRBJ2-3, the V gene TRBV25-1; 7 positions agree with TRBD2. This CDR3 is built from 16 residues. Germline CDR1 reads MGHDK; CDR2 reads SYGVNS. Trimming cost V 4 bases and J 4 bases; bases outside gene matches: 11. CDR3 sequence: CASSGERGWSADTQYF. DNA for the CDR3: TGTGCCAGCAGTGGCGAGCGGGGATGGTCGGCAGATACGCAGTATTTT.

The genes are TRBV15 and TRBJ1-5; 12 nucleotides match TRBD1. The length of the CDR3 is 16 residues. V shed 3 bases, J shed 6 bases, and the junction held 6 bases outside the gene matches. Germline loops: CDR1 LNHNV, CDR2 YYDKDF (reference sequence). CDR3 protein: CATSSTGTGGVQPQHF. The CDR3 DNA sequence: TGTGCCACCAGCAGCACTGGGACAGGGGGCGTTCAGCCCCAGCATTTT.

Remarks on this clone: The germline gene is not matched at one end of the junction; a read error may be the cause. The chain couples TRBV7-9 to TRBJ2-7; a weak D match, TRBD1 (7 bases). Germline V gene lookup returns CDR1 SEHNR and CDR2 FQNEAQ (reference sequence). The CDR3 runs 14 residues. The CDR3 protein is CSSSLGQGGYEQYF. In DNA form, the CDR3 reads TGTTCCAGCAGCTTAGGCCAGGGGGGATACGAGCAGTACTTC.

The chain uses TRBV7-9 and TRBJ2-7; 7 bases are a match to TRBD1. V lost 8 bases, J lost 6 bases, and 10 bases stayed unmatched. CDR3 size: 13 residues. From germline, CDR1 is SEHNR and CDR2 FQNEAQ (reference sequence). For the CDR3, the DNA is TGTGCCAGCTCGGCGCAGGGGACAGTCGAGCAGTACTTC. It yields the protein CASSAQGTVEQYF.

This chain links TRBV28 with TRBJ2-7, with 9 bases lining up with TRBD1. V lost 10 bases to trimming and J lost 2 bases; unmatched junction nucleotides: 9. The germline V gene has CDR1 MDHEN and CDR2 SYDVKM. This CDR3 contains 14 residues. In DNA, the CDR3 is TGTGCCACCCAGGGACAGGGAGGTCCCTACGAGCAGTACTTC. Translation: CATQGQGGPYEQYF.

The V gene is TRBV6-6, the J gene TRBJ2-3; D ambiguous. The CDR3 loop spans 15 amino acids. Germline CDR1 is MNHNY and CDR2 is SVGAGI (reference sequence). Trimming left V 4 bases short and J 6 bases short, with 17 bases between. The DNA of the CDR3 is TGTGCCAGCAGTTTGGCCAATATAGCCGGGGATACGCAGTATTTT. This sequence encodes CASSLANIAGDTQYF.

On this clone: One junction end disagrees with the germline gene, perhaps due to a read error. This sample includes further DNA sequences coding for the same CDR3. V is TRBV5-1 and J is TRBJ1-1, with TRBD1 matching over 7 bases. The germline V gene has CDR1 SGHRS and CDR2 YFSETQ. The CDR3 spans 14 residues. This chain's CDR3 is CASSFGQVNTEAFF. The CDR3 DNA is TGCGCCAGCAGCTTTGGACAGGTGAACACTGAAGCCTTCTTT.

Only one count was recorded for this clone. This chain joins TRBV23-1 and TRBJ2-7; the D gene is possibly TRBD2 (6 bases). TRBV23-1 is filed as an ORF, its function uncertain. The CDR3 totals 15 residues. Trimming cost V 11 bases and J 0 bases, with 20 bases left between them. The CDR3 region is CAGPGRAGNSYEQYF. The CDR3 DNA reads TGCGCCGGCCCCGGCCGGGCGGGGAACTCCTACGAGCAGTACTTC.

The V call is TRBV6-6, the J call TRBJ2-5; D is possibly TRBD1 (6 bases). Gene TRBJ2-7 matches the end of the DNA better, so the J call may be wrong. Germline V gene sequence: CDR1 MNHNY, CDR2 SVGAGI (reference sequence). This CDR3 is 15 amino acids long. CDR3: CASRNGQQAFYEQYF. CDR3 nucleotides: TGTGCCAGCAGGAATGGACAGCAAGCTTTCTACGAGCAGTACTTC.

This clone was observed a handful of times. This rearrangement joins TRBV6-5 to TRBJ1-1; D call uncertain. Germline-derived CDR1 and CDR2 are MNHEY and SVGAGI. There are 13 residues in the CDR3. Trimming cost V 1 base and J 6 bases, with 9 bases left between them. The CDR3 protein is CASSYLGVPEAFF. The DNA for the CDR3 is TGTGCCAGCAGTTACTTGGGCGTACCTGAAGCTTTCTTT.

The chain uses TRBV2 and TRBJ1-1; the D is unclear. Trimming left V 6 bases short and J 5 bases short, with 13 bases between. Germline V gene data show CDR1 as SNHLY and CDR2 as FYNNEI. CDR3 length equals 13 residues. The CDR3 protein is CASRTQAKTEAFF. In DNA, the CDR3 is TGTGCCAGCAGGACCCAGGCTAAGACTGAAGCTTTCTTT.

The V gene is TRBV5-5, the J gene TRBJ1-1; unclear D gene. The CDR3 is 14 residues long. The germline CDR1 and CDR2 sequences are SGHKS and YYEKEE (reference sequence). The V and J ends lost 6 bases and 1 base respectively, with 13 bases between them. The CDR3 DNA reads as TGTGCCAGCATCCCAGGTGGCCAGAACACTGAAGCTTTCTTT. Its protein product is CASIPGGQNTEAFF.

The J gene is TRBJ1-2, the V gene TRBV19, with D tentatively TRBD1 (6 bases). This CDR3 is built from 15 residues. Germline V gene data show CDR1 as LNHDA and CDR2 as SQIVND (reference sequence). Trimming took 3 bases from V and 1 from J, leaving 12 bases between them. CDR3 sequence (DNA): TGTGCCAGTAGTATCGACAGGAGTCTTAACTATGGCTACACCTTC. Residues: CASSIDRSLNYGYTF.

This clone was seen just once. The chain is built from TRBV6-5 and TRBJ1-2; D gene ambiguous. The CDR3 has 15 residues. Trimming cost V 7 bases and J 8 bases, with 23 bases left between them. Germline loops: CDR1 MNHEY, CDR2 SVGAGI. The CDR3 spells CASTPGRGPFKGYTF. CDR3 coding DNA: TGTGCCAGCACCCCCGGAAGAGGCCCCTTTAAGGGCTACACCTTC.

The chain carries TRBV7-9 and TRBJ2-3, with D perhaps matching TRBD2 (5 bases). Between the trimmed V and J ends, which lost 1 base and 5 bases, there was a span of 16 bases. Germline CDR1 and CDR2: SEHNR and FQNEAQ (reference sequence). The CDR3 contains 16 residues. The CDR3 reads CASSLVPALGEDTQYF. The CDR3, as DNA: TGTGCCAGCAGCTTAGTTCCAGCACTGGGAGAAGATACGCAGTATTTT.

This chain connects TRBV6-5 to TRBJ2-5; 8 bases match TRBD2. Germline CDR1 MNHEY, CDR2 SVGAGI. The CDR3 sequence is 15 residues long. V was clipped by 2 bases and J by 2 bases; unmatched bases: 4. This CDR3 is CASSYRLAGQETQYF. In DNA form, the CDR3 reads TGTGCCAGCAGTTACAGGCTAGCGGGTCAAGAGACCCAGTACTTC.

CDR3 residues: CASSLSRDSFYEQYF. The CDR3 bases are TGTGCCAGCAGCCTTTCCCGGGACAGTTTCTACGAGCAGTACTTC. V gene TRBV11-2 combines with J gene TRBJ2-7; TRBD1 aligns across 7 bases. CDR3 length equals 15 residues. Germline V gene sequence: CDR1 SGHAT, CDR2 FQNNGV. Trimming at V came to 5 bases and at J to 3 bases, leaving 10 bases not matched to a gene.

The chain joins TRBV28 to TRBJ1-1; D is undetermined. V was cut by 3 bases and J by 11 bases, with 16 bases left in between. CDR1 is MDHEN and CDR2 is SYDVKM in the germline V gene. There are 13 residues in the CDR3. This CDR3 is CASSFRETGKAFF. The CDR3 region has the DNA TGTGCCAGCAGTTTTCGAGAAACGGGTAAGGCTTTCTTT.

The rearrangement uses TRBV5-1 and TRBJ1-1; possible D gene TRBD1, 6 bases. The CDR3 is made up of 12 amino acids. With 0 bases removed from V and 6 bases from J, the gap between germline ends came to 6 bases. CDR1 and CDR2 from the germline V gene are SGHRS and YFSETQ. The chain's CDR3 is CASSLGGPEAFF. As DNA, the CDR3 is TGCGCCAGCAGCTTGGGGGGGCCTGAAGCTTTCTTT.

This chain connects TRBV9 to TRBJ2-7; D unclear. The CDR3 has 14 amino acids. Germline V gives CDR1 SGDLS, CDR2 YYNGEE. Trimming removed 3 bases at V and 2 bases at J, with 12 bases between. CDR3: CASSALPTAYEQYF. DNA for the CDR3: TGTGCCAGCAGCGCCTTACCGACTGCCTACGAGCAGTACTTC.

This chain joins TRBV25-1 and TRBJ1-2; the D gene is possibly TRBD1 (5 bases). V was clipped by 4 bases and J by 8 bases, with 20 bases between them. From germline, CDR1 is MGHDK and CDR2 SYGVNS. The CDR3 extends over 15 amino acids. The CDR3 region is CASSGANRPHWGYTF. Written as DNA, the CDR3 is TGTGCCAGCAGTGGGGCTAACAGGCCGCATTGGGGCTACACCTTC.

This clone has a handful of counts. The V gene is TRBV7-9, the J gene TRBJ1-1; possible D gene TRBD1, 5 bases. Per germline, CDR1 SEHNR and CDR2 FQNEAQ (reference sequence). The CDR3 runs 13 residues. V gave up 1 base and J gave up 4 bases, with 7 bases separating them. This chain's CDR3 is CASSLVGATEAFF. The DNA for the CDR3 is TGTGCCAGCAGCTTAGTTGGGGCCACTGAAGCTTTCTTT.

This clone showed up just once. The CDR3 sequence is CASSSRASGPADEQFF. CDR3 DNA: TGTGCCAGCAGCTCCCGAGCTAGCGGCCCAGCGGATGAGCAGTTCTTC. The chain employs TRBV9 and TRBJ2-1; 7 nucleotides align to TRBD2. There are 16 residues in the CDR3. Trimming cost V 4 bases and J 8 bases; bases outside gene matches: 15. Looked up from germline, CDR1 is SGDLS and CDR2 is YYNGEE. Full variable domain (rest looked up from reference TRBV9 and TRBJ2-1): DSGVTQTPKHLITATGQRVTLRCSPRSGDLSVYWYQQSLDQGLQFLIQYYNGEERAKGNILERFSAQQFPDLHSELNLSSLELGDSALYFCASSSRASGPADEQFFGPGTRLTVL.

The rearrangement uses TRBV25-1 and TRBJ1-1; weak D call: TRBD1 (6 bases). Trimming removed 4 bases at V and 6 bases at J, with 9 bases between. Germline V lookup: CDR1 MGHDK, CDR2 SYGVNS. The CDR3 spans 12 residues. The CDR3 is CASSAGGAEAFF. DNA for the CDR3: TGTGCCAGCAGTGCGGGGGGCGCTGAAGCTTTCTTT.

The genes are TRBV7-9 and TRBJ2-7; 9 nucleotides line up with TRBD2. Per the germline V gene, CDR1 is SEHNR and CDR2 is FQNEAQ (reference sequence). J lost 4 bases, V lost 6 bases, and 7 bases had no gene match. The CDR3 runs 14 residues. CDR3 sequence (DNA): TGTGCCAGCAGTTATAGCGGGAGTTATTACGAGCAGTACTTC. This codes for CASSYSGSYYEQYF.

Remarks on this clone: One junction end does not reproduce the germline sequence, and a read error may be involved. This sequence joins TRBV7-8 and TRBJ1-2, with 8 bases aligning to TRBD1. There are 12 residues in the CDR3. Germline V gene lookup returns CDR1 SGHVS and CDR2 FQNEAQ. This CDR3 reads CASSLAGQGSSF. The CDR3 nucleotides are TGTGCCAGCAGCTTAGCCGGACAGGGTTCATCCTTC.

V usage is TRBV6-5 and J usage is TRBJ2-1; a weak D match, TRBD2 (6 bases). Trimming left V 0 bases short and J 9 bases short, with 15 bases between. Germline CDR1 MNHEY, CDR2 SVGAGI. This CDR3 has 15 residues. CDR3 loop: CASSYSWDLLGEQFF. DNA for the CDR3: TGTGCCAGCAGTTACTCTTGGGACTTGCTGGGTGAGCAGTTCTTC.